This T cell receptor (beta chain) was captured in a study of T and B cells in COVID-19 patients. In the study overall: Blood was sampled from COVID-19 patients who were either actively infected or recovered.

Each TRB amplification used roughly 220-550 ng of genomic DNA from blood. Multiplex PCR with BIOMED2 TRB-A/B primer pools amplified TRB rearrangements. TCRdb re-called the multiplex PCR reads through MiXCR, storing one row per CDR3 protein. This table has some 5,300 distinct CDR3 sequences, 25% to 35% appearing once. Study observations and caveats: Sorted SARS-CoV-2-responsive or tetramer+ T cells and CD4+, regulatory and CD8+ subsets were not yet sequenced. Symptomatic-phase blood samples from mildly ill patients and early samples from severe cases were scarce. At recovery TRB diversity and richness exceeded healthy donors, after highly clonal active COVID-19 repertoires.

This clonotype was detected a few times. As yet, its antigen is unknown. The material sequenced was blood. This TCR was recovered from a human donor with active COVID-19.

CDR3 residues: CASSLQGESNQPQHF. The DNA of the CDR3 is TGCGCCAGCAGCTTACAGGGGGAAAGCAATCAGCCCCAGCATTTT. The chain is built from TRBV5-1 and TRBJ1-5, with 8 bases lining up with TRBD1. Germline CDR1 and CDR2: SGHRS and YFSETQ. The CDR3 runs to 15 residues. Losses at the gene ends were 2 bases for V and 1 base for J; bases not matched to a gene: 2. The full variable domain, its missing parts supplied by reference TRBV5-1 and TRBJ1-5, is KAGVTQTPRYLIKTRGQQVTLSCSPISGHRSVSWYQQTPGQGLQFLFEYFSETQRNKGNFPGRFSGRQFSNSRSEMNVSTLELGDSALYLCASSLQGESNQPQHFGDGTRLSIL.